Listed below are T cell receptor beta chains from one sample, sequenced in a study of T cells after yellow fever vaccination. A single record per CDR3 protein comes from TCRdb applying MiXCR to the 5' RACE reads. The repertoire has about 580,000 distinct CDR3 sequences, roughly a sixth of them found once; the top ten carry roughly a sixth. The specimen was PBMCs, collected more than 4 days after the first yellow fever vaccination. These receptor sequences come from a man younger than 30 who received the YFV17D yellow fever vaccine. Each CDR3 is given with its conserved first and last residue. The order of the fields is V gene, D gene, clone size, J gene, CDR3 DNA, CDR3 protein. D genes are given only for firm matches. A clone size is listed for some rows: how often the clone was seen (once, few, many), or a class if it is expanded.

V: TRBV12-3/TRBV12-4; D: TRBD1; size: .; J: TRBJ2-2; DNA: TGTGCCAGCAGACCAGACAGGGCGTCAGGCACCGGGGAGCTGTTTTTT; CDR3: CASRPDRASGTGELFF
V: TRBV5-1; D: .; size: .; J: TRBJ2-7; DNA: TGCGCCAGCAGCTTGGACGGGGGGCTAGACGAGCAGTACTTC; CDR3: CASSLDGGLDEQYF
V: TRBV18; D: .; size: .; J: TRBJ2-2; DNA: TGTGCCAGCTCACCGGAAGACGATGGGGCCGGGGAGCTGTTTTTT; CDR3: CASSPEDDGAGELFF
V: TRBV6-5; D: .; size: few; J: TRBJ2-2; DNA: TGTGCCAGCAGTTACCAGGGGCTGAGAACCGGGGAGCTGTTTTTT; CDR3: CASSYQGLRTGELFF
V: TRBV5-1; D: .; size: few; J: TRBJ2-3; DNA: TGCGCCAGCAGCCTTTTCCGAGATACGCAGTATTTT; CDR3: CASSLFRDTQYF
V: TRBV15; D: .; size: few; J: TRBJ1-5; DNA: TGTGCCACCAGCCCCCCGCAGGGACGGTTCGAATATCAGCCCCAGCATTTT; CDR3: CATSPPQGRFEYQPQHF
V: TRBV7-2; D: TRBD2; size: few; J: TRBJ2-3; DNA: TGTGCCAGCAGACGGGAGCGGGGGGGCCCGGGCACAGATACGCAGTATTTT; CDR3: CASRRERGGPGTDTQYF
V: TRBV25-1; D: TRBD2; size: many; J: TRBJ2-3; DNA: TGTGCCAGCAGGGCGGCGGGGGGGCATACAGATACGCAGTATTTT; CDR3: CASRAAGGHTDTQYF
V: TRBV5-1; D: .; size: few; J: TRBJ1-1; DNA: TGCGCCAGCAGCCACCGCCCGGCTTTCTTT; CDR3: CASSHRPAFF
V: TRBV11-2; D: .; size: .; J: TRBJ2-5; DNA: TGTGCCAGCAGATCTTTAGGGCGAGATTTTGGAGAGACCCAGTACTTC; CDR3: CASRSLGRDFGETQYF
V: TRBV4-3; D: .; size: few; J: TRBJ2-3; DNA: TGCGCCAGCAGCCAACCACCAGGTGCTAGCACAGATACGCAGTATTTT; CDR3: CASSQPPGASTDTQYF
V: TRBV5-1; D: .; size: .; J: TRBJ1-1; DNA: TGCGCCAGCAGCCCCAATGTGCTGACAGGAAACACTGAAGCTTTCTTT; CDR3: CASSPNVLTGNTEAFF
V: TRBV7-9; D: TRBD1; size: .; J: TRBJ1-1; DNA: TGTGCCAGCAGCATTTACGGGACAGATGAAGCTTTCTTT; CDR3: CASSIYGTDEAFF
V: TRBV5-6; D: .; size: .; J: TRBJ2-2; DNA: TGTGCCAGCAGCTTGGGACTCCTGTGGACCGGGGAGCTGTTTTTT; CDR3: CASSLGLLWTGELFF
V: TRBV4-3; D: .; size: few; J: TRBJ1-3; DNA: TGCGCCAGCAGCCAAGATATTGTGACAGCCGGAAACACCATATATTTT; CDR3: CASSQDIVTAGNTIYF
V: TRBV7-2; D: .; size: .; J: TRBJ2-2; DNA: TGTGCCAGCAGCCAACGGAACTTCGGACAGAACACCGGGGAGCTGTTTTTT; CDR3: CASSQRNFGQNTGELFF
V: TRBV10-3; D: TRBD2; size: .; J: TRBJ2-1; DNA: TGTGCCATTGGACTAGTAGGGGTCTCTGAGCAGTTCTTC; CDR3: CAIGLVGVSEQFF
V: TRBV6-2/TRBV6-3; D: .; size: few; J: TRBJ1-4; DNA: TGTGCCAGCAGTTCCGGGGACACTAATGAAAAACTGTTTTTT; CDR3: CASSSGDTNEKLFF
V: TRBV4-1; D: TRBD1; size: .; J: TRBJ1-4; DNA: TGCGCCAGCAGCCGAGGAGGGACAGGACTCGAAAAACTGTTTTTT; CDR3: CASSRGGTGLEKLFF
V: TRBV2; D: TRBD1; size: .; J: TRBJ2-6; DNA: TGTGCCAGCATTAGGGACAGGGTAACTTCCGGGGCCAACGTCCTGACTTTC; CDR3: CASIRDRVTSGANVLTF
V: TRBV5-1; D: .; size: .; J: TRBJ2-5; DNA: TGCGCCAGCAGCTTGGTACGAGGCAGAAACCAAGAGACCCAGTACTTC; CDR3: CASSLVRGRNQETQYF
V: TRBV5-1; D: .; size: few; J: TRBJ2-1; DNA: TGCGCCAGCAGCTTGGCAGGGTTGGGTGAGCAGTTCTTC; CDR3: CASSLAGLGEQFF